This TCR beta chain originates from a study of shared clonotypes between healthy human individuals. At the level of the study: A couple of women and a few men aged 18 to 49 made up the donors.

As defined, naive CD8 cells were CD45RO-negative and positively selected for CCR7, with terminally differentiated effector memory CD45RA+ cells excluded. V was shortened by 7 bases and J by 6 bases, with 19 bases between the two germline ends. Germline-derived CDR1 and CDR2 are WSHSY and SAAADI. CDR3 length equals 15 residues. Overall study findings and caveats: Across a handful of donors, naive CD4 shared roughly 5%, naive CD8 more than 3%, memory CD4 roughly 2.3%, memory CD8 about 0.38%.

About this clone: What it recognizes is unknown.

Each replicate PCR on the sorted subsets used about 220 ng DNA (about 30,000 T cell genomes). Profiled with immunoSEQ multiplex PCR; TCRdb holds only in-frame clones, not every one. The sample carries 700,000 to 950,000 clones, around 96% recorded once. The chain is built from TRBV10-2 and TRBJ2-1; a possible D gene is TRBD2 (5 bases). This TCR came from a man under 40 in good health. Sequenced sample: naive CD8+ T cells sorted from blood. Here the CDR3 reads CASTDGGVGFNEQFF. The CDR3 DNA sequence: TGCGCCAGCACCGACGGAGGAGTGGGATTCAATGAGCAGTTCTTC.